This record looks at one T cell receptor beta chain sequence and its context. This CDR3 is missing its conserved last phenylalanine or tryptophan, likely due to a read error. Because the CDR3's place on the DNA is in doubt, the DNA is left out and the CDR3 is given as listed by TCRdb. This sample is part of a study of T cells in Graves' hyperthyroidism and ophthalmopathy. Study at large: At the time of initial diagnosis and before any treatment, peripheral blood was collected.

Amplified regions were TCR beta CDR3 sequences from RNA transcripts. The TCR CDR3 was amplified in a first-round RT-PCR using the HTBI primer set. Via MiXCR, TCRdb re-called the multiplex PCR reads, giving one row per CDR3 protein. The sample yields hundreds of thousands of distinct CDR3 sequences, around 39% seen once. The sequence came from a man aged 18 to 30 with Graves' hyperthyroidism. The sample was blood.

The CDR3 loop is CASTLGLA. The gene calls are TRBV2 and TRBJ2-5; TRBD2 is taken as the D call from the table, unchecked against the DNA. The CDR3 comprises 8 residues, both ends counted. CDR1 SNHLY and CDR2 FYNNEI come from the germline V gene.